Included here is one T cell receptor beta chain sequence, with context. Its antigen is unidentified. This record comes from a study of shared clonotypes between healthy human individuals. Study summary: Each donor's CD4 naive and CD4 memory cells filled three plates apiece, CD8 naive two, and CD8 memory one.

Generated by immunoSEQ multiplex PCR, the TCRdb table keeps only in-frame clones and is missing some. Of under 2,000,000 clones listed, about 95% are singletons. Study-wide findings and caveats: All-four-donor shared clonotypes had higher generation probabilities than non-shared clonotypes did. The small donor group covered limited genetic and exposure diversity.

CDR3 size: 17 residues. The germline gives CDR1 MNHEY, CDR2 SMNVEV (reference sequence). V dropped 5 bases and J dropped 1; count of bases not matched to a gene: 8. Selected positively for CCR7 and CD45RO-negative, naive CD8 cells excluded terminally differentiated effector memory CD45RA+ cells. The J gene is TRBJ2-6, the V gene TRBV27; 7 bases are shared with TRBD1. This clonotype was obtained from a man aged 18-30 years in good health. The sample comprised naive CD8+ T cells sorted from blood. The CDR3 sequence: CASSTRDRASGANVLTF. The CDR3 region has the DNA TGTGCCAGCAGTACGAGGGACAGAGCTTCTGGGGCCAACGTCCTGACTTTC.